This TCR beta chain is drawn from a study of identical twins. Overall study findings and caveats: Its conclusions, products of cross-sectional statistical analysis, did not come from following the same donors. There is a chance that invariant MAIT and iNKT cells partially muddied zero-insertion analyses. Models underestimated out-of-frame TCR alpha sharing in monozygotic twins. Out-of-frame beta chain sequences displayed weaker excess sharing between twins.

The germline V and J ends were trimmed by 1 base and 5 bases, with 11 bases remaining between them. Germline V gene lookup returns CDR1 SQVTM and CDR2 ANQGSEA. The CDR3 consists of 13 residues. This clonotype was detected a few times. Its antigen is undetermined. TCRdb re-derived calls from the 5' RACE reads in MiXCR, one entry per CDR3 protein. Among some 560,000 distinct CDR3 sequences listed, 7.5% to 10% were seen once. These data were also reused for a study on yellow fever vaccine responses in identical twins.

The rearrangement joins TRBV29-1 to TRBJ1-2, with a weak D call TRBD1 (5 bases). The sequence came from a woman aged 18-30 years in good health. The sequenced sample was PBMCs. CDR3 nucleotide sequence: TGCAGCGTTGAAGGGGGCGCGGGATATGGCTACACCTTC. Amino acids: CSVEGGAGYGYTF. The complete variable domain, with remaining parts taken from reference TRBV29-1 and TRBJ1-2, reads SAVISQKPSRDICQRGTSLTIQCQVDSQVTMMFWYRQQPGQSLTLIATANQGSEATYESGFVIDKFPISRPNLTFSTLTVSNMSPEDSSIYLCSVEGGAGYGYTFGSGTRLTVV.